The rows below give T cell receptor beta chains drawn from one sample of a study of cytomegalovirus exposure and HLA in healthy donors. Repertoires were generated with immunoSEQ multiplex PCR, while TCRdb's copy carries only in-frame clones and drops some. The data hold about 110,000 clones, with about 76% observed a single time. The specimen was PBMCs. Receptor source: a woman in her thirties in good health and CMV-seronegative. The CDR3 runs from the conserved cysteine through the conserved F or W. A D gene is named only where the DNA matches it firmly. Only part of the rows carry a size: once, few, many, or a class if the clone is expanded.

d_call,v_call,j_call,clone_size,cdr3_aa,cdr3_nt
NA,TRBV5-1,TRBJ2-1,NA,CASSLVAGLREQFF,TGCGCCAGCAGCTTAGTCGCAGGGCTAAGGGAGCAGTTCTTC
TRBD2,TRBV4-2,TRBJ2-7,NA,CASSIGTSGRTTAYEQYF,TGTGCCAGCAGCATTGGGACTAGCGGGAGGACCACGGCCTACGAGCAGTACTTC
TRBD2,TRBV27,TRBJ2-1,NA,CASSYKRGTSGTSYNEQFF,TGTGCCAGCAGTTACAAGCGAGGGACTAGCGGGACCTCCTACAATGAGCAGTTCTTC
TRBD2,TRBV11-2,TRBJ2-1,NA,CASSLGAGRLGNEQFF,TGTGCCAGCAGCTTAGGAGCGGGGAGGCTCGGGAATGAGCAGTTCTTC
TRBD2,TRBV28,TRBJ2-7,NA,CASSVGTSGNNEQYF,TGTGCCAGCAGTGTCGGGACTAGCGGGAATAACGAGCAGTACTTC
TRBD1,TRBV15,TRBJ2-7,NA,CATSSGTGLSYEQYF,TGTGCCACCAGCAGCGGGACAGGGTTATCCTACGAGCAGTACTTC
NA,TRBV6-5,TRBJ1-2,few,CATYLATGLITF,TGTGCCACCTATCTTGCGACAGGCCTTATCACCTTC
NA,TRBV5-6,TRBJ1-3,once,CASSPRVGLISGNTIYF,TGTGCCAGCAGCCCGAGGGTTGGACTGATCTCTGGAAACACCATATATTTT
NA,TRBV18,TRBJ2-3,NA,CASSLDFLEGDTQYF,TGTGCCAGCTCACTTGACTTTCTAGAAGGAGATACGCAGTATTTT
TRBD1,TRBV27,TRBJ2-7,NA,CASSDNGQESSYEQYF,TGTGCCAGCTCCGATAACGGACAGGAGAGCTCCTACGAGCAGTACTTC
NA,TRBV7-9,TRBJ1-2,NA,CASSLEASLGGNYGYTF,TGTGCCAGCAGCTTAGAGGCTAGTCTCGGAGGTAACTATGGCTACACCTTC